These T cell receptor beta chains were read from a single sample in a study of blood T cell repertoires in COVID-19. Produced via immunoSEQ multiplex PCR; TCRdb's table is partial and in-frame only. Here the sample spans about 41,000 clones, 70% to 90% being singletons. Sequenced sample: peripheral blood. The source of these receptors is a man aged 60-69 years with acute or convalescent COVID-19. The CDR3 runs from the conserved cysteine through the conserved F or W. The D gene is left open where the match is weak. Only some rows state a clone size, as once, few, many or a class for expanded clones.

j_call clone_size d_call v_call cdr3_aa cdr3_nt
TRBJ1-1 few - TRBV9 CASSASDTEAFF TGTGCCAGCAGCGCCAGTGACACTGAAGCTTTCTTT
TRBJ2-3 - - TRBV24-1 CATSDSAARGGSTDTQYF TGTGCCACCAGTGATTCGGCGGCGAGGGGGGGGAGCACAGATACGCAGTATTTT
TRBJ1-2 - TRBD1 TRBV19 CASSSLRDRANYGYTF TGTGCCAGTAGTAGCCTCCGGGACAGGGCGAACTATGGCTACACCTTC
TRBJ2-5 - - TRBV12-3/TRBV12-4 CASSASRETQYF TGTGCCAGCAGTGCTTCACGGGAGACCCAGTACTTC
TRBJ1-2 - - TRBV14 CASRPGGYTF TGTGCCAGCAGGCCCGGGGGCTACACCTTC
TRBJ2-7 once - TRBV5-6 CASSLAGADYEQYF TGTGCCAGCAGCTTGGCAGGGGCCGACTACGAGCAGTACTTC
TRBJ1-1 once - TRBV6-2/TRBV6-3 CASSQLSGNTEAFF TGTGCCAGCAGCCAACTTTCAGGGAACACTGAAGCTTTCTTT
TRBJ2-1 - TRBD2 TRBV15 CATSTGLAGNEQFF TGTGCCACCAGCACGGGTCTAGCGGGCAATGAGCAGTTCTTC
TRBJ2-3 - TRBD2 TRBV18 CASSPASSGGALNTQYF TGTGCCAGCTCACCCGCCTCTAGCGGGGGGGCTCTAAATACGCAGTATTTT
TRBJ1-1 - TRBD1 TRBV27 CASSRQGATEAFF TGTGCCAGCAGTCGACAGGGGGCCACTGAAGCTTTCTTT
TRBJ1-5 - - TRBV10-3 CAISELGGYQPQHF TGTGCCATCAGTGAGCTCGGGGGGTATCAGCCCCAGCATTTT
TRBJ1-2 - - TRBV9 CASSVESGIGGYTF TGTGCCAGCAGCGTAGAATCAGGGATCGGTGGCTACACCTTC
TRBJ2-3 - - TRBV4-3 CASSQLSPPAVDTQYF TGCGCCAGCAGCCAGCTCAGTCCCCCGGCGGTAGATACGCAGTATTTT